The 5 T cell receptor beta chains presented below share a single source sample, sequenced in a study of blood T cell repertoires in COVID-19. Data came from immunoSEQ multiplex PCR; TCRdb stores just in-frame clones and leaves some out. The sample has approximately 170,000 clones; under 85% are singletons. The material sequenced was peripheral blood. These receptors were collected from a man at least 80 years old with COVID-19, enrolled during active disease.

This clone was counted only a few times. The gene calls are TRBV5-1 and TRBJ1-2; D is unclear. V was cut by 0 bases and J by 4 bases, with 10 bases left in between. CDR1 is SGHRS and CDR2 is YFSETQ in the germline V gene. The CDR3 covers 14 residues. The CDR3: CASSLDSPSYGYTF. The CDR3 DNA is TGCGCCAGCAGCTTGGACAGCCCCTCCTATGGCTACACCTTC. Full variable domain (missing parts from reference TRBV5-1 and TRBJ1-2): KAGVTQTPRYLIKTRGQQVTLSCSPISGHRSVSWYQQTPGQGLQFLFEYFSETQRNKGNFPGRFSGRQFSNSRSEMNVSTLELGDSALYLCASSLDSPSYGYTFGSGTRLTVV.

V is TRBV7-9 and J is TRBJ1-2, with a possible D match to TRBD1 (6 bases). This CDR3 has 14 residues. The V and J ends lost 5 bases and 8 bases respectively, with 18 bases between them. Germline CDR1 is SEHNR and CDR2 is FQNEAQ (reference sequence). The DNA for the CDR3 is TGTGCCAGCAGCGGACGGGGGGCTCAGCGGGGCTACACCTTC. Protein product: CASSGRGAQRGYTF. Full variable domain (outside the CDR3, taken from reference TRBV7-9 and TRBJ1-2): DTGVSQNPRHKITKRGQNVTFRCDPISEHNRLYWYRQTLGQGPEFLTYFQNEAQLEKSRLLSDRFSAERPKGSFSTLEIQRTEQGDSAMYLCASSGRGAQRGYTFGSGTRLTVV.

The chain combines TRBV6-5 with TRBJ2-1, with 8 bases identical to TRBD1. In germline, CDR1 is MNHEY, CDR2 SVGAGI. This CDR3 region has 13 residues. Trimming cost V 5 bases and J 12 bases; bases outside gene matches: 9. The CDR3 sequence is CASSLVQGGGQFF. The CDR3 DNA follows: TGTGCCAGCAGTCTGGTACAGGGGGGAGGGCAGTTCTTC.

V and J are TRBV2 and TRBJ1-2; no clear D gene. Germline lookup yields CDR1 SNHLY and CDR2 FYNNEI. The V and J ends lost 6 bases and 6 bases respectively, with 14 bases between them. The CDR3 is 13 amino acids. The CDR3 bases are TGTGCCAGCAGGCCGAGGTACGGGGATGGCTACACCTTC. Translating gives CASRPRYGDGYTF.

This chain links TRBV10-3 with TRBJ1-1, with D uncertain. V dropped 4 bases and J dropped 5 bases, with 8 bases sitting between them. In germline, CDR1 is ENHRY, CDR2 SYGVKD. CDR3 size: 12 residues. DNA for the CDR3: TGTGCCATCAGTGCGAGAGAAACTGAAGCTTTCTTT. Translation: CAISARETEAFF.